The clone carrying this T cell receptor (beta chain) was seen a handful of times. The data belong to a study of cytomegalovirus exposure and HLA in healthy donors. The PCR made use of 60 Vbeta and 13 Jbeta primers. Sequencing used immunoSEQ multiplex PCR; TCRdb keeps in-frame clones, though not all of them. This table holds a few hundred thousand clones, about three quarters found once. The CDR3 sequence is 14 residues long. Germline assignment: CDR1 MNHNS and CDR2 SASEGT. V dropped 9 bases and J dropped 0 bases, with 12 bases sitting between them. The sequence was obtained from an older woman in good health and CMV-seropositive. Sequencing used PBMCs. The chain recombines TRBV6-1 with TRBJ2-1, with a weak D call TRBD2 (6 bases). The chain's CDR3 is CASPGDFSYNEQFF. DNA for the CDR3: TGTGCCAGTCCGGGGGACTTCTCCTACAATGAGCAGTTCTTC.